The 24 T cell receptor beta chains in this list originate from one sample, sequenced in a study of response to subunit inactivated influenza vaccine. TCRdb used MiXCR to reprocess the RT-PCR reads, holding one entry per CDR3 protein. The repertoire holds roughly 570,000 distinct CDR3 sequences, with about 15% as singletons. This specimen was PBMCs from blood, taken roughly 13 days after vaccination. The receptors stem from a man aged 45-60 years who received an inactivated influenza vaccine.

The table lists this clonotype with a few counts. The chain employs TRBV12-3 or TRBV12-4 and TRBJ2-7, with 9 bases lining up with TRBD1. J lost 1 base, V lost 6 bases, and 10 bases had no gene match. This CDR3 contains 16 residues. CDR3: CASSRGKGQGSYEQYF. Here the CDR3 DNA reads TGTGCCAGCAGCCGAGGGAAGGGACAGGGTTCCTACGAGCAGTACTTC.

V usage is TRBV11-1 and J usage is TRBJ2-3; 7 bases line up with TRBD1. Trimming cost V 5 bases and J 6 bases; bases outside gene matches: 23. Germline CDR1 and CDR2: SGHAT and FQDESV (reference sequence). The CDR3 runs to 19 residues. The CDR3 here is CASSDPDPLGQSPPDTQYF. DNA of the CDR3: TGTGCCAGCAGCGATCCAGACCCTTTGGGACAGTCTCCCCCGGATACGCAGTATTTT.

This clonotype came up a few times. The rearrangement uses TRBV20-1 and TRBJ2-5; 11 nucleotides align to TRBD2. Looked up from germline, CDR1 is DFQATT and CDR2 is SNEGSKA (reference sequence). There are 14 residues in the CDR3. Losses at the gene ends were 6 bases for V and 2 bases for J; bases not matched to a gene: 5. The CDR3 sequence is CSAAIAGGQETQYF. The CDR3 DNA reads TGCAGTGCCGCCATAGCGGGAGGGCAAGAGACCCAGTACTTC.

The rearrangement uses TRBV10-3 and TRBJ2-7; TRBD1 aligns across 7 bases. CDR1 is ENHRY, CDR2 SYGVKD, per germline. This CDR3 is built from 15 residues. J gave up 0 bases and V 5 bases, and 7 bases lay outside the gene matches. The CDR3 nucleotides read TGTGCCATCAGTACCACAGGGGTAACCTCCTACGAGCAGTACTTC. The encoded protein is CAISTTGVTSYEQYF.

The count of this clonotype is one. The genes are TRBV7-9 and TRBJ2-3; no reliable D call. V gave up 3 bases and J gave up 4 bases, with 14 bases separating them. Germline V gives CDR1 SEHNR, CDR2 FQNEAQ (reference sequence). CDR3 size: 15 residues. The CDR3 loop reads CASSLDLANPDTQYF. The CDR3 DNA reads TGTGCCAGCAGCTTGGATCTGGCAAATCCAGATACGCAGTATTTT.

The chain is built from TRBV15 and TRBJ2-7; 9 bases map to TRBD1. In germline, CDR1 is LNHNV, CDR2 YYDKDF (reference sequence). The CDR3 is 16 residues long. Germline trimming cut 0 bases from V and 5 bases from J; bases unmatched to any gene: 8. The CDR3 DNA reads TGTGCCACCAGCAGAGATTCTGGACAGGGGTTGAACGAGCAGTACTTC. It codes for CATSRDSGQGLNEQYF.

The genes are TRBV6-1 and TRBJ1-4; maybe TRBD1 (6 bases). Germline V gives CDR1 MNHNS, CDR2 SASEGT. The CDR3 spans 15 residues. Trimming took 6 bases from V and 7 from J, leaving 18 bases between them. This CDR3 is CASRLGGGLGEKLFF. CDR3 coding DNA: TGTGCCAGCAGGCTCGGGGGGGGGCTTGGTGAAAAACTGTTTTTT.

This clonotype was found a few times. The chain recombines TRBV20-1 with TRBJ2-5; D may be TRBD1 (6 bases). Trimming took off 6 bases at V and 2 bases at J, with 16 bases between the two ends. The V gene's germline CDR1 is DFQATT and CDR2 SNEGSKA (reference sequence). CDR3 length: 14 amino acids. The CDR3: CSANTGQLQETQYF. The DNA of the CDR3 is TGCAGTGCCAATACCGGACAGCTACAAGAGACCCAGTACTTC.

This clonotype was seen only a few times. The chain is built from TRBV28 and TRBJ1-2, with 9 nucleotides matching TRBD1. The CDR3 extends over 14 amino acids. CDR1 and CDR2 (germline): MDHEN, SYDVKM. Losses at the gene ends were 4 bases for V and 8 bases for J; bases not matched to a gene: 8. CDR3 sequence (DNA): TGTGCCAGCAGTTCAGGGACAGGGAGGGGAGGCTACACCTTC. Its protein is CASSSGTGRGGYTF.

As DNA, the CDR3 is TGCGCCAGCAGTTACGGACAGCCGCCGCTCACAGATACGCAGTATTTT. Its translation: CASSYGQPPLTDTQYF. This chain joins TRBV5-1 and TRBJ2-3; possibly TRBD1 for D (6 bases). Trimming cost V 5 bases and J 2 bases, with 18 bases left between them. The length of the CDR3 is 16 residues. The germline gives CDR1 SGHRS, CDR2 YFSETQ.

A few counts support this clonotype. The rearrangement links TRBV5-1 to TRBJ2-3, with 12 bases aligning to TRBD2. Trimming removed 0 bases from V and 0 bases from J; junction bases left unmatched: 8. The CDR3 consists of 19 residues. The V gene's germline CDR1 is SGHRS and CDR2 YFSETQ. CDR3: CASSLGLLAGGPSTDTQYF. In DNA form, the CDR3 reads TGCGCCAGCAGCTTGGGGTTGCTAGCGGGGGGGCCGAGCACAGATACGCAGTATTTT.

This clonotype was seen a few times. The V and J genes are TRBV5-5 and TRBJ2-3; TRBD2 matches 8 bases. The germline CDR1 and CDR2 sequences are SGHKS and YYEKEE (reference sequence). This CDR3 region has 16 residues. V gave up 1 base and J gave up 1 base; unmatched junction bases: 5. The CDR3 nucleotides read TGTGCCAGCAGCTTGAGTCTAGCGGGCCGCACAGATACGCAGTATTTT. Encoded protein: CASSLSLAGRTDTQYF.

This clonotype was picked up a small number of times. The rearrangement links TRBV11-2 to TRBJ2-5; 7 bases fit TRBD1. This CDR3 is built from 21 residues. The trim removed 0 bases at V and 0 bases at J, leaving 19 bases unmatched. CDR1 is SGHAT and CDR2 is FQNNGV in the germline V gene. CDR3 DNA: TGTGCCAGCAGCTTAGAAGTTTGGGACAGAAGACTCTCGAGATACCAAGAGACCCAGTACTTC. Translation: CASSLEVWDRRLSRYQETQYF.

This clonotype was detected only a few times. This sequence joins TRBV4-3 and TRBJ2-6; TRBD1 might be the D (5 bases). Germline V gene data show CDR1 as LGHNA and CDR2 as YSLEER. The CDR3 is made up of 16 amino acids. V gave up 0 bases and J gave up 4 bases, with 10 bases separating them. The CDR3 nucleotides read TGCGCCAGCAGCCAAGACAGGGTAACAGGGGCCAACGTCCTGACTTTC. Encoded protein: CASSQDRVTGANVLTF.

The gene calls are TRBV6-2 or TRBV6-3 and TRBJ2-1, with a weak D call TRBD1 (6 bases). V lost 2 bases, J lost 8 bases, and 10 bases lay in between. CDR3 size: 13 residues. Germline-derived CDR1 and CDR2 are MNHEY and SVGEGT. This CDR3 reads CASSYTRGYEQFF. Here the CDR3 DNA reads TGTGCCAGCAGTTACACCAGGGGCTATGAGCAGTTCTTC.

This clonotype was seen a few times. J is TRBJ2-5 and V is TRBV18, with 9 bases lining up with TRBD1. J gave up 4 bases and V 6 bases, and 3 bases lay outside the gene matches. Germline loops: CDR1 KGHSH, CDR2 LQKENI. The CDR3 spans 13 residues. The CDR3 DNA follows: TGTGCCAGCTCGGACAGGGGAGGAGAGACCCAGTACTTC. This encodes CASSDRGGETQYF.

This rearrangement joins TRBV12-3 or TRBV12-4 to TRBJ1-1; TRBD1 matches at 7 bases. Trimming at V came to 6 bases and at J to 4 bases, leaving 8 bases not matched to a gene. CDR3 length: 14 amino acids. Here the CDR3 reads CASSSVDRPTEAFF. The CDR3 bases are TGTGCCAGCAGCAGCGTGGACAGGCCCACTGAAGCTTTCTTT.

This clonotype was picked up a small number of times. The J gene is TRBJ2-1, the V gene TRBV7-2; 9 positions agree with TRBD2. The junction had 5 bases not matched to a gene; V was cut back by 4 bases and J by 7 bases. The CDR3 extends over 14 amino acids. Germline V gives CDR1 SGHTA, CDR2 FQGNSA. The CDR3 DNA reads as TGTGCCAGCAGCTCGGCTAGCGGGGCAAATGAGCAGTTCTTC. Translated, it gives CASSSASGANEQFF.

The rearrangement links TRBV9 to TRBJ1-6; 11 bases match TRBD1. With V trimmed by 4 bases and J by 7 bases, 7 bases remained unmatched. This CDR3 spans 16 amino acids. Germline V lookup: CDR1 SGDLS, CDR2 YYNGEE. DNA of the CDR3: TGTGCCAGCAGCAGGACAGGGGGCTGGGAAAATTCACCCCTCCACTTT. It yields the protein CASSRTGGWENSPLHF. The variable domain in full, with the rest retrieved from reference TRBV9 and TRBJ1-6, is DSGVTQTPKHLITATGQRVTLRCSPRSGDLSVYWYQQSLDQGLQFLIQYYNGEERAKGNILERFSAQQFPDLHSELNLSSLELGDSALYFCASSRTGGWENSPLHFGNGTRLTVT.

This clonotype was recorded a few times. The CDR3 protein is CASSLRINYGYTF. The CDR3 nucleotides read TGTGCCAGCAGCTTAAGAATCAACTATGGCTACACCTTC. The chain couples TRBV11-2 to TRBJ1-2, with D uncertain. The CDR3 is made up of 13 amino acids. Trimming cost V 2 bases and J 2 bases, with 6 bases left between them. Germline V gene lookup returns CDR1 SGHAT and CDR2 FQNNGV.

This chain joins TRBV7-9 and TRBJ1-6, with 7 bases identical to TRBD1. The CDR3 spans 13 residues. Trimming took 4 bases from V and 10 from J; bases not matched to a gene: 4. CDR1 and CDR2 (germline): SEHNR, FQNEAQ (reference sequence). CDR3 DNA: TGTGCCAGCAGCTCCGACAGGGCCTCACCCCTCCACTTT. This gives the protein CASSSDRASPLHF. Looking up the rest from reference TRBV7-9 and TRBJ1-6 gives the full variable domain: DTGVSQNPRHKITKRGQNVTFRCDPISEHNRLYWYRQTLGQGPEFLTYFQNEAQLEKSRLLSDRFSAERPKGSFSTLEIQRTEQGDSAMYLCASSSDRASPLHFGNGTRLTVT.

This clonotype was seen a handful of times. Here the CDR3 DNA reads TGCGCCAGCAGCCAAGATTCGCTAGCGGGAACGTACGAGCAGTACTTC. It specifies CASSQDSLAGTYEQYF. The rearrangement uses TRBV4-3 and TRBJ2-7; 9 bases are shared with TRBD2. Germline loops: CDR1 LGHNA, CDR2 YSLEER. The length of the CDR3 is 16 residues. Unmatched junction bases numbered 7, after V lost 0 bases and J lost 4 bases.

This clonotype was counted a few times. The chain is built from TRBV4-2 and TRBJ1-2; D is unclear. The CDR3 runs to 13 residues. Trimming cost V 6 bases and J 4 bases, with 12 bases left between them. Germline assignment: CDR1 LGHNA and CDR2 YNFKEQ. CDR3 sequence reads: CASSSEGAYGYTF. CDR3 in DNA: TGTGCCAGCAGTTCGGAGGGCGCCTATGGCTACACCTTC.

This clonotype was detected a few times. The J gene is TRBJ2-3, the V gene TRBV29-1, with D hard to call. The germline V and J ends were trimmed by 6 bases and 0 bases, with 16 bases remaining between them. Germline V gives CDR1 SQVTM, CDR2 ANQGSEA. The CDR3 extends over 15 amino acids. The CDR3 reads CSVPKPDRSTDTQYF. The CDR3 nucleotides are TGCAGCGTCCCCAAACCTGACCGGAGCACAGATACGCAGTATTTT.